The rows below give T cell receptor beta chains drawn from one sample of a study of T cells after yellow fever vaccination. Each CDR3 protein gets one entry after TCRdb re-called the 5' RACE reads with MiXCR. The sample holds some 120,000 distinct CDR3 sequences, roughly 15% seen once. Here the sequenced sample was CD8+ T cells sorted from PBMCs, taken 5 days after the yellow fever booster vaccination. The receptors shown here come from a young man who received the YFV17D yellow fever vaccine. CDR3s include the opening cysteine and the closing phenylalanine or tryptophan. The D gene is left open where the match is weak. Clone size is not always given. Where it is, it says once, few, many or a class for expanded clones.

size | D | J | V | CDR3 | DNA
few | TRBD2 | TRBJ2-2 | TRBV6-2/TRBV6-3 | CASSRTGGETGELFF | TGTGCCAGCAGCCGGACGGGAGGAGAGACCGGGGAGCTGTTTTTT
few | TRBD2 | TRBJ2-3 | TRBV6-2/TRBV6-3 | CASRELAGGLTDTQYF | TGTGCCAGCAGAGAACTAGCGGGGGGGCTAACAGATACGCAGTATTTT
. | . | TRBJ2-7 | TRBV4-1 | CASSQWTENYEQYF | TGCGCCAGCAGCCAATGGACAGAGAACTACGAGCAGTACTTC
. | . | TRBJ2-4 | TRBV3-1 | CASSHDSWTLAKNIQYF | TGTGCCAGCAGCCACGATTCCTGGACGTTAGCCAAAAACATTCAGTACTTC
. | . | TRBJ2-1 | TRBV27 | CASSSGAVSSYNEQFF | TGTGCCAGCAGCTCAGGCGCAGTGAGCTCCTACAATGAGCAGTTCTTC
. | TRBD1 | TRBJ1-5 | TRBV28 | CASSSGTGYQPQHF | TGTGCCAGCAGTTCCGGGACAGGGTACCAGCCCCAGCATTTT
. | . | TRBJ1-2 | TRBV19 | CASSKEKGAANGYTF | TGTGCCAGTAGTAAAGAGAAGGGAGCGGCGAATGGCTACACCTTC
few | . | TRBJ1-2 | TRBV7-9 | CASSDDRTLNYGYTF | TGTGCCAGCAGCGACGACAGGACCCTTAACTATGGCTACACCTTC
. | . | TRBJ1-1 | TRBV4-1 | CASSQTAHSGRINTEAFF | TGCGCCAGCAGCCAAACTGCCCATAGCGGACGGATTAACACTGAAGCTTTCTTT
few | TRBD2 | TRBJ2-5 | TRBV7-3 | CASSSGLALQETQYF | TGTGCCAGCAGCTCCGGACTAGCGCTCCAAGAGACCCAGTACTTC
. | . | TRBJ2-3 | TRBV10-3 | CAISVGLVRGTDTQYF | TGTGCCATCAGTGTAGGTTTGGTTCGGGGCACAGATACGCAGTATTTT
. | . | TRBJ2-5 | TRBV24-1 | CATSDPRQLQETQYF | TGTGCCACCAGTGATCCCCGACAGCTACAAGAGACCCAGTACTTC
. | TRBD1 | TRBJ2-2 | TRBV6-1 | CASSVSSGQGTGELFF | TGTGCCAGCAGTGTCTCGTCGGGACAGGGCACCGGGGAGCTGTTTTTT
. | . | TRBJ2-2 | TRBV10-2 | CASSEWANTGELFF | TGCGCCAGCAGTGAGTGGGCCAACACCGGGGAGCTGTTTTTT